This T cell receptor (beta chain) was sequenced for a study of early T cells in non-severe SARS-CoV-2 infection. Germline values: CDR1 KGHDR, CDR2 SFDVKD. This CDR3 contains 18 residues. The J segment lost 13 bases and the V segment lost 0 bases, leaving 20 bases of the junction unmatched. TCRdb re-called the 5' RACE reads through MiXCR, storing one row per CDR3 protein. This sample has about 76,000 distinct CDR3 sequences, with over 9.5% found just once. This clonotype has at least ten counts. The TCR originated in an adult who was a healthcare worker with PCR-confirmed SARS-CoV-2 infection or an uninfected control (not recorded which). Sequenced material: whole blood. The chain combines TRBV24-1 with TRBJ2-1; 7 bases align to TRBD1. The CDR3 spells CATSDLQIGQGVPDNQFF. CDR3 DNA sequence: TGTGCCACCAGTGATTTGCAAATCGGGCAGGGGGTTCCCGATAACCAGTTCTTC.